The source of this T cell receptor (beta chain) is a study of vaccination and CD4 T cells after COVID-19. Turning to the study itself: Researchers treated cells with overlapping spike peptides taken from SARS-CoV-2, HCoV-NL63, HCoV-OC43 and HCoV-229E.

Documented treatment: roughly nine-day PBMC culture with coronavirus spike peptide pools or control peptides (ViraFEST assay). The CDR3 is 17 residues long. V lost 3 bases, J lost 2 bases, and 9 bases stayed unmatched. Germline V gives CDR1 MNHNS, CDR2 SASEGT. Once obtained from cultured CD4+ T cells, the DNA was sequenced using the Oncomine TCR Beta short-read assay. TCRdb ran MiXCR on the PCR reads and lists one entry per CDR3 protein. The sample lists fewer than 11,000 distinct CDR3 sequences, roughly 25% seen once, with more than 45% in the top ten. About this clonotype: What it recognizes is unknown.

The sequence was collected from a human donor who received a COVID-19 vaccine. Sequences were derived from CD4+ T cells from blood, cultured in vitro, sampled before SARS-CoV-2 vaccination. The rearrangement joins TRBV6-1 to TRBJ2-7; 11 nucleotides align to TRBD1. This CDR3 is CASSDPDRDRGTYEQYF. The CDR3 DNA reads as TGTGCCAGCAGTGACCCGGACCGGGACAGGGGGACCTACGAGCAGTACTTC.